One sample yielded the 32 T cell receptor beta chains listed below, sequenced in a study of shared clonotypes between healthy human individuals. Profiled with immunoSEQ multiplex PCR; TCRdb holds only in-frame clones, not every one. The table lists some 650,000 clones, about 96% of them singletons. Specimen: naive CD4+ T cells sorted from blood. Documented subset: CD45RA+ positively selected. These receptors were taken from a woman in her twenties or thirties in good health.

The genes are TRBV9 and TRBJ1-3; D is undetermined. This CDR3 contains 14 residues. V gave up 5 bases and J gave up 1 base, with 10 bases separating them. Germline V gene data show CDR1 as SGDLS and CDR2 as YYNGEE. CDR3 nucleotides: TGTGCCAGCAGTTCCGAAGGTTCTGGAAACACCATATATTTT. Translating it yields CASSSEGSGNTIYF.

The rearrangement joins TRBV29-1 to TRBJ2-7; TRBD2 matches at 10 bases. The CDR3 covers 14 residues. The germline CDR1 and CDR2 sequences are SQVTM and ANQGSEA. J lost 1 base, V lost 6 bases, and 6 bases had no gene match. CDR3 amino acids: CSVKAGGPSYEQYF. The CDR3 DNA is TGCAGCGTCAAAGCGGGAGGGCCTTCCTACGAGCAGTACTTC.

The genes are TRBV6-5 and TRBJ1-2, with 7 bases matching TRBD1. CDR1 and CDR2 (germline): MNHEY, SVGAGI. The junction had 3 bases not matched to a gene; V was cut back by 2 bases and J by 0 bases. The CDR3 covers 15 residues. CDR3 loop: CASSYRTGTNYGYTF. The CDR3, as DNA: TGTGCCAGCAGTTACCGGACAGGAACTAACTATGGCTACACCTTC.

The chain uses TRBV28 and TRBJ2-1; D possibly matches TRBD1 or TRBD2 (6 bases each). The CDR3 is 16 residues long. Trimming took 4 bases from V and 9 from J, leaving 22 bases between them. The V gene's germline CDR1 is MDHEN and CDR2 SYDVKM. The CDR3 region is CASSWARRGWAFEQFF. CDR3 DNA: TGTGCCAGCAGTTGGGCCCGGAGGGGGTGGGCGTTTGAGCAGTTCTTC.

The chain uses TRBV7-2 and TRBJ2-3; unclear D gene. V lost 1 base to trimming and J lost 2 bases, with 4 bases between them. The V gene's germline CDR1 is SGHTA and CDR2 FQGNSA. The CDR3 extends over 13 amino acids. The DNA for the CDR3 is TGTGCCAGCAGCTTAGGGTACACAGATACGCAGTATTTT. This codes for CASSLGYTDTQYF. The variable domain in full, with the rest retrieved from reference TRBV7-2 and TRBJ2-3, is GAGVSQSPSNKVTEKGKDVELRCDPISGHTALYWYRQSLGQGLEFLIYFQGNSAPDKSGLPSDRFSAERTGGSVSTLTIQRTQQEDSAVYLCASSLGYTDTQYFGPGTRLTVL.

The V call is TRBV19, the J call TRBJ2-7; 8 bases line up with TRBD1. Germline values: CDR1 LNHDA, CDR2 SQIVND (reference sequence). The CDR3 length is 14 residues. The trim removed 5 bases at V and 3 bases at J, leaving 6 bases unmatched. This CDR3 reads CASSSSTGVYEQYF. The CDR3 nucleotides are TGTGCCAGTAGTTCATCGACAGGGGTCTACGAGCAGTACTTC.

This clone was picked up one time. The V gene is TRBV7-2, the J gene TRBJ2-3; TRBD2 is a possible D gene (5 bases). The germline V gene encodes CDR1 SGHTA and CDR2 FQGNSA. V gave up 4 bases and J gave up 4 bases, with 9 bases separating them. This CDR3 contains 13 residues. This CDR3 is CASSSGMSDTQYF. Here the CDR3 DNA reads TGTGCCAGCAGCTCGGGAATGTCAGATACGCAGTATTTT.

V is TRBV5-6 and J is TRBJ1-1, with TRBD1 matching over 7 bases. The length of the CDR3 is 13 residues. From germline, CDR1 is SGHDT and CDR2 YYEEEE. V trimming: 4 bases; J trimming: 3 bases; junction bases outside the gene matches: 3. The CDR3 region has the DNA TGTGCCAGCAGCCGTCAGGGGGACACTGAAGCTTTCTTT. This encodes CASSRQGDTEAFF.

The V gene is TRBV19, the J gene TRBJ2-1; D is possibly TRBD2 (6 bases). This CDR3 comprises 15 residues. Germline-derived CDR1 and CDR2 are LNHDA and SQIVND (reference sequence). V lost 1 base and J 1 base, leaving 8 bases between the germline ends. The CDR3: CASSIAGASYNEQFF. The DNA of the CDR3 is TGTGCCAGTAGTATAGCGGGAGCTTCCTACAATGAGCAGTTCTTC. Variable domain in full (rest from reference TRBV19 and TRBJ2-1): DGGITQSPKYLFRKEGQNVTLSCEQNLNHDAMYWYRQDPGQGLRLIYYSQIVNDFQKGDIAEGYSVSREKKESFPLTVTSAQKNPTAFYLCASSIAGASYNEQFFGPGTRLTVL.

CDR3 protein: CASSLTSNSYEQYF. The DNA of the CDR3 is TGTGCCAGCAGTTTAACTAGTAACAGCTACGAGCAGTACTTC. V is TRBV28 and J is TRBJ2-5; D may be TRBD2 (5 bases). The J call may be in error: the DNA end matches TRBJ2-7 better. Germline V gene sequence: CDR1 MDHEN, CDR2 SYDVKM. This CDR3 is built from 14 residues.

The count of this clone is one. This chain uses TRBV4-2 with TRBJ2-7; possible D gene TRBD2, 5 bases. The CDR3 covers 15 residues. The germline V gene has CDR1 LGHNA and CDR2 YNFKEQ. V was cut by 0 bases and J by 9 bases, with 18 bases left in between. In DNA form, the CDR3 reads TGTGCCAGCAGCCAAGACCAGGAGGTCGTACGTCGGCAGTACTTC. Its translation: CASSQDQEVVRRQYF.

V gene TRBV5-1 combines with J gene TRBJ1-2, with TRBD1 matching over 9 bases. CDR1 and CDR2 (germline): SGHRS, YFSETQ. Unmatched junction bases numbered 7, after V lost 8 bases and J lost 2 bases. The CDR3 totals 14 residues. CDR3 sequence reads: CASNRQGENYGYTF. The CDR3 region has the DNA TGCGCCAGTAACAGACAGGGGGAGAACTATGGCTACACCTTC.

To note about this clone: The sample contains more than one DNA sequence encoding this CDR3. This chain connects TRBV5-1 to TRBJ1-3; 7 nucleotides agree with TRBD1. Germline CDR1 is SGHRS and CDR2 is YFSETQ. V gave up 4 bases and J gave up 2 bases; unmatched junction bases: 0. This CDR3 comprises 13 residues. The CDR3 DNA sequence: TGCGCCAGCAGCCAGGGGGCTGGAAACACCATATATTTT. Translated, it gives CASSQGAGNTIYF.

The chain couples TRBV27 to TRBJ2-1; D unclear. This CDR3 comprises 12 residues. In germline, CDR1 is MNHEY, CDR2 SMNVEV (reference sequence). V lost 3 bases and J lost 8, with 8 bases in between. In DNA form, the CDR3 reads TGTGCCAGCAGTTTCTCAAGGCATGAGCAGTTCTTC. Amino acid sequence: CASSFSRHEQFF.

The rearrangement uses TRBV10-2 and TRBJ2-1; weak D call: TRBD1 (5 bases). Trimming took off 3 bases at V and 4 bases at J, with 16 bases between the two ends. Germline V gene data show CDR1 as WSHSY and CDR2 as SAAADI. The CDR3 runs 16 residues. The CDR3 DNA sequence: TGCGCCAGCAGTGACATAGGGGCCTCCACGTACAATGAGCAGTTCTTC. Its translation is CASSDIGASTYNEQFF.

The CDR3 region has the DNA TGCGCCAGCAGCGTGCAGCCAGGACTAGCCTCGAAAGAGACCCAGTACTTC. This gives the protein CASSVQPGLASKETQYF. The J gene is TRBJ2-5, the V gene TRBV5-1, with TRBD2 matching 8 bases. This CDR3 spans 17 amino acids. The germline gives CDR1 SGHRS, CDR2 YFSETQ. Losses at the gene ends were 4 bases for V and 3 bases for J; bases not matched to a gene: 14.

This clone was recorded only once. V gene TRBV27 combines with J gene TRBJ2-7; tentatively, D is TRBD2 (6 bases). V was cut by 3 bases and J by 0 bases, with 15 bases left in between. Germline CDR1 is MNHEY and CDR2 is SMNVEV (reference sequence). The CDR3 spans 16 residues. CDR3 protein: CASSLELAVSSYEQYF. CDR3 nucleotides: TGTGCCAGCAGTTTGGAGTTAGCGGTTAGCTCCTACGAGCAGTACTTC.

V is TRBV11-2 and J is TRBJ1-2; D ambiguous. The CDR3 sequence is 11 residues long. Germline V gene sequence: CDR1 SGHAT, CDR2 FQNNGV. V was cut by 5 bases and J by 1 base, with 2 bases left in between. The CDR3 region has the DNA TGTGCCAGCAGCCATAACTATGGCTACACCTTC. It translates to CASSHNYGYTF.

The J gene is TRBJ2-7, the V gene TRBV6-5; 7 bases map to TRBD2. Germline trimming cut 0 bases from V and 2 bases from J; bases unmatched to any gene: 7. CDR1 is MNHEY and CDR2 is SVGAGI in the germline V gene. The CDR3 length is 16 residues. CDR3 bases: TGTGCCAGCAGTTACTCCCGGGGGGAAAGGCCCTACGAGCAGTACTTC. It yields the protein CASSYSRGERPYEQYF.

The chain recombines TRBV6-1 with TRBJ2-7; TRBD2 matches at 8 bases. The V and J ends lost 1 base and 4 bases, in that order; junction bases with no gene match: 9. Per the germline V gene, CDR1 is MNHNS and CDR2 is SASEGT. This CDR3 region has 16 residues. The CDR3 loop is CASSEVGEGGRYEQYF. In DNA form, the CDR3 reads TGTGCCAGCAGTGAAGTGGGTGAGGGCGGGAGGTACGAGCAGTACTTC.

The chain links TRBV5-1 to TRBJ2-3; TRBD1 is a possible D gene (6 bases). CDR3 size: 14 residues. Germline assignment: CDR1 SGHRS and CDR2 YFSETQ. Between the trimmed V and J ends, which lost 4 bases and 2 bases, there was a span of 11 bases. The CDR3 loop is CASSPGQTTDTQYF. CDR3 DNA: TGCGCCAGCAGCCCAGGACAGACCACAGATACGCAGTATTTT.

This chain links TRBV5-1 with TRBJ1-1, with D maybe TRBD1 (6 bases). The CDR3 has 15 amino acids. With 6 bases removed from V and 3 bases from J, the gap between germline ends came to 18 bases. The germline gives CDR1 SGHRS, CDR2 YFSETQ. The chain's CDR3 is CASNTGGVEDTEAFF. CDR3 DNA sequence: TGCGCCAGCAATACGGGGGGCGTAGAGGACACTGAAGCTTTCTTT.

V is TRBV5-4 and J is TRBJ2-1; 7 positions agree with TRBD2. Germline CDR1 and CDR2: SGHNT and YYREEE (reference sequence). The V gene end was trimmed by 1 base and the J gene end by 5 bases; junction bases not matched to a gene: 3. The CDR3 runs 14 residues. The chain's CDR3 is CASSLKRGNNEQFF. The CDR3 nucleotides read TGTGCCAGCAGCTTGAAGCGGGGAAACAATGAGCAGTTCTTC.

Here the CDR3 DNA reads TGTGCCAGCAGCTTAGGTAGGGCGGGAGTACCTTACAATGAGCAGTTCTTC. Translating gives CASSLGRAGVPYNEQFF. This chain joins TRBV11-3 and TRBJ2-1; 7 positions agree with TRBD2. Germline V gene sequence: CDR1 SGHNT, CDR2 YENEEA. The V gene end was trimmed by 1 base and the J gene end by 4 bases; junction bases not matched to a gene: 10. CDR3 length: 17 residues.

Comment on this clone: The identical CDR3 is also encoded by other nucleotide sequences in the sample. The chain has TRBV6-5 and TRBJ2-5; D unresolved. The CDR3 covers 14 residues. Looked up from germline, CDR1 is MNHEY and CDR2 is SVGAGI. V was trimmed by 0 bases and J by 2 bases, leaving 7 bases between them. The CDR3 nucleotides read TGTGCCAGCAGTTACTCGGGCAGGCAAGAGACCCAGTACTTC. It codes for CASSYSGRQETQYF.

The chain combines TRBV6-1 with TRBJ2-3, with 8 positions matching TRBD2. The CDR3 totals 12 residues. Germline V gene lookup returns CDR1 MNHNS and CDR2 SASEGT. In nucleotides, the CDR3 is TGTGTCGCTAGCGGGAGCACAGATACGCAGTATTTT. This encodes CVASGSTDTQYF.

This chain uses TRBV5-6 with TRBJ2-7; D is undetermined. The CDR3 is 13 residues long. The V and J ends lost 1 base and 2 bases respectively, with 7 bases between them. CDR1 and CDR2 (germline): SGHDT, YYEEEE. The CDR3: CASSLRVPYEQYF. The CDR3 DNA is TGTGCCAGCAGCTTGCGGGTACCCTACGAGCAGTACTTC.

The chain recombines TRBV21-1 with TRBJ2-5. TRBV21-1 is annotated as a pseudogene. This CDR3 is built from 12 residues. The CDR3 nucleotides are TGTGCCAGCAGCACGAGTGGGGAGACCCAGTACTTC. This gives the protein CASSTSGETQYF.

This clone has more than one count but fewer than ten. Other nucleotide sequences in the sample specify the same CDR3. The V gene is TRBV18, the J gene TRBJ1-1; possible D gene TRBD1, 6 bases. V dropped 6 bases and J dropped 1 base, with 9 bases sitting between them. The CDR3 runs to 13 residues. Germline values: CDR1 KGHSH, CDR2 LQKENI. CDR3 DNA sequence: TGTGCCAGCTCCCAGGGACAGAACACTGAAGCTTTCTTT. Amino acids: CASSQGQNTEAFF.

This rearrangement joins TRBV21-1 to TRBJ2-3; the D call of TRBD2 is as the table states it, not checked on the DNA. TRBV21-1 corresponds to a pseudogene. The CDR3 is made up of 14 amino acids. This chain's CDR3 is CASSKTSGGDTQYF. The CDR3 coding sequence is TGTGCCAGCAGCAAAACTAGCGGGGGAGATACGCAGTATTTT.

The chain carries TRBV25-1 and TRBJ2-5, with 10 bases identical to TRBD1. The assigned J gene may be wrong: the sequence end matches TRBJ2-7 better. Per germline, CDR1 MGHDK and CDR2 SYGVNS. This CDR3 region has 16 residues. The CDR3 DNA follows: TGTGCCAGCAGTGAAATTCCGGGGACAGGGGCCTACGAGCAGTACTTC. Encoded protein: CASSEIPGTGAYEQYF.

The rearrangement links TRBV6-1 to TRBJ1-3, with D hard to call. This CDR3 comprises 14 residues. The V end lost 4 bases, the J end lost 0 bases, and 7 bases lay between the germline ends. Looked up from germline, CDR1 is MNHNS and CDR2 is SASEGT. The CDR3 coding sequence is TGTGCCAGCAGTGGACCGATCTCTGGAAACACCATATATTTT. Its translation is CASSGPISGNTIYF.